Each of the 21 T cell receptor beta chains below was sequenced from the same sample in a study of cytomegalovirus exposure and HLA in healthy donors. The PCR employed 60 Vbeta primers together with 13 Jbeta primers. The data were produced by immunoSEQ multiplex PCR, yet TCRdb's version contains in-frame clones alone and is incomplete. This sample has some 240,000 clones, with more than 75% found just once. The sample comprised PBMCs. The source is a male donor in good health and CMV-seronegative.

The genes are TRBV5-4 and TRBJ2-1, with a possible D match to TRBD1 (8 bases). The CDR3 length is 16 residues. CDR1 is SGHNT and CDR2 is YYREEE in the germline V gene (reference sequence). Trimming shortened V by 4 bases and J by 3 bases, and 17 bases separated the two germline ends. The CDR3 loop is CASSPPQGGHYNEQFF. CDR3 coding DNA: TGTGCCAGCAGCCCGCCACAGGGGGGGCACTACAATGAGCAGTTCTTC. Full variable domain (missing parts from reference TRBV5-4 and TRBJ2-1): ETGVTQSPTHLIKTRGQQVTLRCSSQSGHNTVSWYQQALGQGPQFIFQYYREEENGRGNFPPRFSGLQFPNYSSELNVNALELDDSALYLCASSPPQGGHYNEQFFGPGTRLTVL.

This clone was detected a few times. This chain connects TRBV2 to TRBJ2-7; 8 bases agree with TRBD1. Per germline, CDR1 SNHLY and CDR2 FYNNEI. This CDR3 contains 14 residues. V lost 3 bases and J lost 3; bases outside the gene matches: 4. CDR3 in amino acids: CASSDPGQGYEQYF. The CDR3, as DNA: TGTGCCAGCAGTGACCCAGGACAGGGCTACGAGCAGTACTTC.

This clone was detected a few times. The CDR3 DNA follows: TGTGCCAGCAGTAGGAACCCGGGACAGGGGGCCACTGAAGCTTTCTTT. Translated, it gives CASSRNPGQGATEAFF. V and J are TRBV6-4 and TRBJ1-1, with TRBD1 identical over 12 bases. V gave up 5 bases and J gave up 4 bases; unmatched junction bases: 8. CDR3 length equals 16 residues. Germline V lookup: CDR1 MRHNA, CDR2 SNTAGT.

V and J are TRBV7-3 and TRBJ1-5; D gene unclear. CDR1 and CDR2 from the germline V gene are SGHTA and FQGTGA. The CDR3 consists of 12 residues. Deletions cut 3 bases from V and 5 bases from J, with 5 bases between. CDR3 amino acids: CASSLQDQPQHF. The CDR3 nucleotides read TGTGCCAGCAGCTTGCAGGATCAGCCCCAGCATTTT.

This clone was counted only a few times. The same CDR3 is also encoded by other DNA sequences in this sample. The chain has TRBV29-1 and TRBJ1-1; 7 nucleotides line up with TRBD1. CDR1 is SQVTM, CDR2 ANQGSEA, per germline. The CDR3 covers 10 residues. In DNA, the CDR3 is TGCTCAGGGGGAGGCACTGAAGCTTTCTTT. Protein: CSGGGTEAFF.

The J gene is TRBJ2-5, the V gene TRBV2, with 8 nucleotides matching TRBD1. The germline CDR1 and CDR2 sequences are SNHLY and FYNNEI. J was trimmed by 2 bases and V by 6 bases; bases with no gene match: 8. This CDR3 is built from 15 residues. The CDR3 sequence is CASRMTGAAQETQYF. For the CDR3, the DNA is TGTGCCAGCAGGATGACAGGGGCCGCTCAAGAGACCCAGTACTTC. Combining the CDR3 with reference TRBV2 and TRBJ2-5 gives the whole variable domain EPEVTQTPSHQVTQMGQEVILRCVPISNHLYFYWYRQILGQKVEFLVSFYNNEISEKSEIFDDQFSVERPDGSNFTLKIRSTKLEDSAMYFCASRMTGAAQETQYFGPGTRLLVL.

This chain joins TRBV6-5 and TRBJ2-7; weak D call: TRBD2 (6 bases). CDR3 size: 11 residues. V shed 9 bases and J shed 5 bases, with 11 bases lying between them. The germline CDR1 and CDR2 sequences are MNHEY and SVGAGI. In DNA, the CDR3 is TGTGCCAGTCGGGGGTTGCACGAGCAGTACTTC. Translation gives CASRGLHEQYF.

The gene calls are TRBV4-1 and TRBJ2-5; 10 bases are shared with TRBD2. Germline V gives CDR1 MGHRA, CDR2 YSYEKL. The CDR3 has 15 amino acids. V lost 8 bases, J lost 2 bases, and 8 bases stayed unmatched. This CDR3 is CASGPSGGTQETQYF. Written as DNA, the CDR3 is TGCGCCAGCGGACCTAGCGGGGGAACGCAAGAGACCCAGTACTTC.

The chain is built from TRBV7-8 and TRBJ1-5, with 7 bases aligning to TRBD1. In germline, CDR1 is SGHVS, CDR2 FQNEAQ. V was clipped by 0 bases and J by 5 bases; unmatched bases: 7. The CDR3 extends over 16 amino acids. CDR3 in amino acids: CASSLALDRAYQPQHF. The CDR3 DNA reads as TGTGCCAGCAGCTTAGCCCTAGACAGGGCCTATCAGCCCCAGCATTTT.

The chain combines TRBV10-3 with TRBJ2-5; TRBD1 is a possible D gene (5 bases). The germline CDR1 and CDR2 sequences are ENHRY and SYGVKD. The CDR3 extends over 14 amino acids. Trimming pared 4 bases from V and 5 bases from J, leaving 14 bases between. This CDR3 is CAISARQGRETQYF. The CDR3 bases are TGTGCCATCAGTGCACGGCAGGGCAGGGAGACCCAGTACTTC.

The V gene is TRBV6-1, the J gene TRBJ1-1, with TRBD1 identical over 7 bases. This CDR3 has 14 residues. Germline CDR1 reads MNHNS; CDR2 reads SASEGT. Trimming cost V 6 bases and J 0 bases; bases outside gene matches: 4. CDR3 coding DNA: TGTGCCAGCAGGAACAGGGGCATGAACACTGAAGCTTTCTTT. Translating gives CASRNRGMNTEAFF.

The V call is TRBV15, the J call TRBJ1-5, with 9 bases lining up with TRBD1. Per the germline V gene, CDR1 is LNHNV and CDR2 is YYDKDF (reference sequence). The CDR3 extends over 14 amino acids. With V trimmed by 5 bases and J by 6 bases, 5 bases remained unmatched. CDR3 sequence: CATSPRQGVQPQHF. The DNA for the CDR3 is TGTGCCACCAGCCCAAGACAGGGGGTTCAGCCCCAGCATTTT.

On this clone itself: The junction departs from the called germline gene at one end, perhaps through a read error. The V and J genes are TRBV7-9 and TRBJ2-5; 15 bases map to TRBD2. Germline CDR1 SEHNR, CDR2 FQNEAQ (reference sequence). The CDR3 runs to 18 residues. The CDR3 DNA follows: TGTTCCAGCACCACAACCCAGGGACTAGCGGGAGGAAGAGAGACCCAGTACTTC. It encodes CSSTTTQGLAGGRETQYF.

The chain is built from TRBV30 and TRBJ2-5; D perhaps matches TRBD1 (6 bases). Near its end, the DNA agrees better with TRBJ2-7, so the J call may be wrong. CDR1 is GTSNPN, CDR2 SVGIG, per germline (reference sequence). The CDR3 contains 13 residues. CDR3 nucleotides: TGTGCCTCCGACAGGATCCTATCCTACGAGCAGTACTTC. It specifies CASDRILSYEQYF.

The chain links TRBV15 to TRBJ2-5, with 9 positions matching TRBD2. The V and J ends lost 3 bases and 5 bases, in that order; junction bases with no gene match: 16. Per the germline V gene, CDR1 is LNHNV and CDR2 is YYDKDF (reference sequence). The CDR3 is made up of 18 amino acids. DNA of the CDR3: TGTGCCACCAGCAGCTCCGGGACTAGCTTTGCAGCCACGGAGACCCAGTACTTC. Amino acids: CATSSSGTSFAATETQYF.

The rearrangement joins TRBV28 to TRBJ1-2; tentative D call: TRBD1 (6 bases). The V gene lost 8 bases and the J gene lost 6 bases, with 16 bases spanning the gap. The CDR3 has 13 amino acids. Germline V gene sequence: CDR1 MDHEN, CDR2 SYDVKM. The CDR3 DNA is TGTGCCAGCGCCCTCCTGGGGGCTAATGGCTACACCTTC. It translates to CASALLGANGYTF.

The CDR3 loop reads CASIGVGDTQYF. CDR3 nucleotide sequence: TGTGCCAGCATAGGGGTTGGAGATACGCAGTATTTT. The J gene is TRBJ2-3, the V gene TRBV7-8; D possibly corresponds to TRBD1 (5 bases). V lost 7 bases, J lost 5 bases, and 10 bases lay in between. The length of the CDR3 is 12 residues. Germline V gene data show CDR1 as SGHVS and CDR2 as FQNEAQ.

This chain links TRBV7-9 with TRBJ2-5; D is possibly TRBD1 (5 bases). The CDR3 is 16 residues long. Germline V gene lookup returns CDR1 SEHNR and CDR2 FQNEAQ (reference sequence). V gave up 1 base and J gave up 0 bases, with 12 bases separating them. The CDR3 reads CASSLVPGKYQETQYF. The CDR3 DNA reads as TGTGCCAGCAGCTTAGTTCCAGGGAAGTACCAAGAGACCCAGTACTTC.

This chain uses TRBV7-6 with TRBJ1-2; TRBD1 is a possible D gene (6 bases). The length of the CDR3 is 14 residues. Germline values: CDR1 SGHVS, CDR2 FNYEAQ. V was cut by 1 base and J by 3 bases, with 9 bases left in between. The CDR3: CASSLDTGYYGYTF. The CDR3, as DNA: TGTGCCAGCAGCTTAGACACAGGGTACTATGGCTACACCTTC.

As concerns this clone: Other DNA sequences in the same sample also yield this CDR3. The V call is TRBV29-1, the J call TRBJ2-7; D is uncertain. Trimming took off 6 bases at V and 6 bases at J, with 12 bases between the two ends. Germline CDR1 is SQVTM and CDR2 is ANQGSEA. This CDR3 has 11 amino acids. This CDR3 is CSVAPGGEQYF. DNA of the CDR3: TGCAGCGTCGCGCCAGGTGGCGAGCAGTACTTC.

The chain recombines TRBV7-2 with TRBJ1-5; D may be TRBD1 (5 bases). There are 14 residues in the CDR3. V was trimmed by 5 bases and J by 2 bases, leaving 10 bases between them. CDR1 is SGHTA and CDR2 is FQGNSA in the germline V gene. CDR3 region: CASSTRGGNQPQHF. CDR3 coding DNA: TGTGCCAGCAGCACCCGGGGGGGCAATCAGCCCCAGCATTTT. Using reference TRBV7-2 and TRBJ1-5 for the parts outside the CDR3, the full variable domain is GAGVSQSPSNKVTEKGKDVELRCDPISGHTALYWYRQSLGQGLEFLIYFQGNSAPDKSGLPSDRFSAERTGGSVSTLTIQRTQQEDSAVYLCASSTRGGNQPQHFGDGTRLSIL.